These 23 T cell receptor beta chains originate from one sample sequenced in a study of read filtering for tumor transcriptome and immune sequencing. Molecular barcoded adaptors covering alpha/delta and beta/gamma chains were used on around 370 ng RNA. TCRdb re-called the reads with MiXCR, one entry per CDR3 protein. The sample includes about 46,000 distinct CDR3 sequences, 20% seen only once; the top ten take less than 45%. The sample taken for sequencing was a population of CD138-negative cells sorted from bone marrow. The receptor set was obtained from a donor at least 40 years old with multiple myeloma.

The table lists this clonotype with a few counts. This sequence may be a read error, since a much larger clone differs from it by one base. The chain uses TRBV28 and TRBJ2-5, with D perhaps TRBD2 (7 bases). Trimming shortened V by 9 bases and J by 7 bases, and 24 bases separated the two germline ends. The V gene's germline CDR1 is MDHEN and CDR2 SYDVKM. This CDR3 spans 15 amino acids. The CDR3 region is CASRGAGRGHGTQYF. In DNA, the CDR3 is TGTGCCAGTCGGGGGGCAGGGCGCGGGCATGGGACCCAGTACTTC.

This clonotype showed up many times. This rearrangement joins TRBV6-5 to TRBJ2-1, with 8 positions matching TRBD2. Germline assignment: CDR1 MNHEY and CDR2 SVGAGI. The ends lost 5 bases at V and 8 bases at J; junction bases unmatched: 8. The CDR3 loop spans 14 amino acids. CDR3 bases: TGTGCCAGCAGTCCCGGGACTAGTGGCCATGAGCAGTTCTTC. Protein sequence: CASSPGTSGHEQFF.

The rearrangement uses TRBV20-1 and TRBJ2-3, with D perhaps matching TRBD2 (5 bases). The CDR3 runs to 15 residues. Germline-derived CDR1 and CDR2 are DFQATT and SNEGSKA (reference sequence). V gave up 2 bases and J gave up 1 base, with 13 bases separating them. CDR3 amino acids: CSARNSGGGTDTQYF. CDR3 in DNA: TGCAGTGCTAGAAATAGTGGAGGCGGCACAGATACGCAGTATTTT.

The sample holds many counts of this clonotype. V is TRBV14 and J is TRBJ1-2, with a tentative D call TRBD1 (5 bases). The CDR3 spans 16 residues. The germline CDR1 and CDR2 sequences are SGHDN and FVKESK. V was shortened by 4 bases and J by 6 bases, with 21 bases between the two germline ends. CDR3 residues: CASSPPRVRGANGYTF. The CDR3 DNA sequence: TGTGCCAGCAGCCCCCCAAGGGTGAGGGGCGCGAATGGCTACACCTTC.

This clonotype was counted at least ten times. The chain employs TRBV20-1 and TRBJ1-2; TRBD1 might be the D (5 bases). Germline values: CDR1 DFQATT, CDR2 SNEGSKA (reference sequence). Trimming left V 0 bases short and J 4 bases short, with 12 bases between. This CDR3 region has 14 residues. CDR3 protein: CSARDRGEGYGYTF. The CDR3, as DNA: TGCAGTGCTAGAGATCGAGGGGAGGGCTATGGCTACACCTTC.

This clonotype occurred many times. This chain uses TRBV19 with TRBJ2-7; D is uncertain. CDR1 is LNHDA and CDR2 is SQIVND in the germline V gene (reference sequence). V lost 5 bases and J lost 2, with 10 bases in between. The CDR3 loop spans 13 amino acids. The CDR3 DNA follows: TGTGCCAGTAGTGTTCAGTTGACCTACGAGCAGTACTTC. It codes for CASSVQLTYEQYF. Complete variable domain (other parts from reference TRBV19 and TRBJ2-7): DGGITQSPKYLFRKEGQNVTLSCEQNLNHDAMYWYRQDPGQGLRLIYYSQIVNDFQKGDIAEGYSVSREKKESFPLTVTSAQKNPTAFYLCASSVQLTYEQYFGPGTRLTVT.

This clonotype has ten or more counts. V usage is TRBV4-1 and J usage is TRBJ2-2; 10 nucleotides align to TRBD2. This CDR3 contains 20 residues. Germline CDR1 MGHRA, CDR2 YSYEKL. The trim removed 4 bases at V and 5 bases at J, leaving 19 bases unmatched. Here the CDR3 reads CASSLALALAGVVRTGELFF. CDR3 bases: TGCGCCAGCAGCCTAGCCCTGGCGCTAGCGGGAGTTGTCCGGACCGGGGAGCTGTTTTTT.

This sequence joins TRBV7-9 and TRBJ2-7; D is perhaps TRBD2 (6 bases). Germline values: CDR1 SEHNR, CDR2 FQNEAQ (reference sequence). There are 14 residues in the CDR3. Trimming pared 5 bases from V and 0 bases from J, leaving 11 bases between. The CDR3 nucleotides are TGTGCCAGCAGCACGAACGGGGGCTCCTACGAGCAGTACTTC. Its translation is CASSTNGGSYEQYF.

Note on this clonotype: A much larger clone sits a single nucleotide away, making a read error possible. The V and J genes are TRBV2 and TRBJ2-6, with 9 positions matching TRBD1. Losses at the gene ends were 6 bases for V and 5 bases for J; bases not matched to a gene: 8. Germline loops: CDR1 SNHLY, CDR2 FYNNEI. This CDR3 is built from 16 residues. CDR3 DNA sequence: TGTGCCAGCAGGGGACAGGGTGGGTTCTGGGCCAACGTCCTGACTTTC. It specifies CASRGQGGFWANVLTF.

With respect to this clonotype: With a much larger clone just one base away, this may be a read error. The rearrangement uses TRBV7-3 and TRBJ2-2; TRBD1 matches 7 bases. Germline V gene sequence: CDR1 SGHTA, CDR2 FQGTGA. This CDR3 has 16 amino acids. The CDR3: CASSLLGGVDTGKLFF. CDR3 DNA: TGTGCCAGCAGCTTACTAGGGGGCGTCGACACCGGGAAGCTGTTTTTT.

On this clonotype itself: A read error may account for a junction end that differs from germline. The CDR3 reads CASSLGGQGSYEQSF. Here the CDR3 DNA reads TGCGCCAGCAGCTTGGGTGGACAGGGAAGTTATGAGCAGTCCTTC. This chain joins TRBV5-1 and TRBJ2-1, with TRBD1 matching 8 bases. There are 15 residues in the CDR3. Per the germline V gene, CDR1 is SGHRS and CDR2 is YFSETQ.

With respect to this clonotype: A read error may be the cause here, since a much bigger clone is one base away. This CDR3 fails to terminate in the conserved phenylalanine or tryptophan, so it likely reflects a read error. The rearrangement links TRBV12-3 or TRBV12-4 to TRBJ2-1; 11 nucleotides match TRBD2. V trimming: 7 bases; J trimming: 1 base; junction bases outside the gene matches: 9. The CDR3 totals 17 residues. The CDR3: CASITLAGGSSYNEQFC. Written as DNA, the CDR3 is TGTGCCAGCATTACCCTAGCGGGAGGAAGTTCCTACAATGAGCAGTTCTGC.

The sample holds many counts of this clonotype. The chain employs TRBV6-5 and TRBJ2-5; D is unclear. Per germline, CDR1 MNHEY and CDR2 SVGAGI. The CDR3 has 13 amino acids. V shed 7 bases and J shed 1 base, with 10 bases lying between them. The CDR3 here is CASTPSAQETQYF. CDR3 nucleotides: TGTGCCAGCACCCCGTCTGCCCAAGAGACCCAGTACTTC.

As concerns this clonotype: Possible read error: a much larger clone is one base away. J is TRBJ2-3 and V is TRBV12-3 or TRBV12-4; a weak D match, TRBD2 (6 bases). CDR3 size: 12 residues. Trimming pared 5 bases from V and 7 bases from J, leaving 10 bases between. The chain's CDR3 is CASSPGGNTQYF. CDR3 sequence (DNA): TGTGCCAGCAGTCCCGGCGGGAATACGCAGTATTTT.

The rearrangement links TRBV9 to TRBJ2-7; either TRBD1 or TRBD2 may supply D (5 bases each). Germline CDR1 is SGDLS and CDR2 is YYNGEE. The CDR3 covers 15 residues. Deletions cut 3 bases from V and 6 bases from J, with 19 bases between. CDR3 nucleotides: TGTGCCAGCAGCGCCCCCGGGGCAGGGACCAGCGAGCAGTACTTC. The encoded protein is CASSAPGAGTSEQYF. The full variable domain, in which reference TRBV9 and TRBJ2-7 provide the parts outside the CDR3, is DSGVTQTPKHLITATGQRVTLRCSPRSGDLSVYWYQQSLDQGLQFLIQYYNGEERAKGNILERFSAQQFPDLHSELNLSSLELGDSALYFCASSAPGAGTSEQYFGPGTRLTVT.

In its sample, this clonotype was seen a few times. Its ends do not fully match the called genes, so a read error is possible. CDR3 protein: CASSLAGGTDTRYF. Written as DNA, the CDR3 is TGTGCCAGCAGTCTAGCGGGAGGCACAGATACGCGGTATTTT. The V and J genes are TRBV27 and TRBJ2-3; TRBD2 agrees at 11 bases. This CDR3 comprises 14 residues. Germline V lookup: CDR1 MNHEY, CDR2 SMNVEV (reference sequence).

This clonotype was counted at least ten times. CDR3 loop: CSAPGTNYEQYF. CDR3 coding DNA: TGCAGTGCTCCCGGGACTAACTACGAGCAGTACTTC. The chain uses TRBV20-1 and TRBJ2-7; 7 bases align to TRBD2. This CDR3 has 12 residues. Germline V gene lookup returns CDR1 DFQATT and CDR2 SNEGSKA (reference sequence). V lost 5 bases, J lost 3 bases, and 4 bases stayed unmatched.

The table lists this clonotype with a few counts. The chain's CDR3 is CSVQPKRTSGIRDTQYF. Written as DNA, the CDR3 is TGCAGCGTGCAACCTAAAAGGACTAGCGGGATACGAGATACGCAGTATTTT. The chain links TRBV29-1 to TRBJ2-3; 12 nucleotides match TRBD2. There are 17 residues in the CDR3. The J segment lost 5 bases and the V segment lost 6 bases, leaving 15 bases of the junction unmatched. Germline-derived CDR1 and CDR2 are SQVTM and ANQGSEA.

This clonotype was recorded many times. This chain uses TRBV3-1 with TRBJ2-1, with 13 bases fitting TRBD2. The CDR3 length is 18 residues. V was clipped by 2 bases and J by 8 bases; unmatched bases: 12. The germline gives CDR1 LGHDT, CDR2 YNNKEL (reference sequence). The CDR3 region has the DNA TGTGCCAGCAGCCAAAATACAACTAGCGGGAGGGCCAGGGATGAGCAGTTCTTC. Its protein product is CASSQNTTSGRARDEQFF.

Only a few counts were recorded for this clonotype. The rearrangement joins TRBV6-2 or TRBV6-3 to TRBJ2-1; the D is unclear. Germline-derived CDR1 and CDR2 are MNHEY and SVGEGT. V was pared by 4 bases and J by 9 bases, with 10 bases between. This CDR3 spans 12 amino acids. Here the CDR3 reads CASSSPGLEQFF. The CDR3 DNA sequence: TGTGCCAGCAGTTCCCCTGGTCTTGAGCAGTTCTTC.

This clonotype appeared many times. The CDR3: CASSGTGTSGRPSYNEQFF. The DNA for the CDR3 is TGTGCCAGCAGCGGAACCGGGACTAGCGGGAGACCCTCCTACAATGAGCAGTTCTTC. The chain combines TRBV5-5 with TRBJ2-1, with 14 positions matching TRBD2. The CDR3 consists of 19 residues. CDR1 is SGHKS, CDR2 YYEKEE, per germline (reference sequence). V trimming: 4 bases; J trimming: 0 bases; junction bases outside the gene matches: 9.

This clonotype was seen many times. The gene calls are TRBV20-1 and TRBJ2-4, with 7 bases lining up with TRBD1. The CDR3 consists of 15 residues. The V segment lost 0 bases and the J segment 5 bases; nucleotides outside the gene matches: 7. The germline CDR1 and CDR2 sequences are DFQATT and SNEGSKA (reference sequence). CDR3 residues: CSARDSTGAENIQYF. The CDR3 DNA reads TGCAGTGCTAGAGACTCAACAGGGGCTGAAAACATTCAGTACTTC.

Within the sample, this clonotype is medium-sized. CDR3 nucleotide sequence: TGTGCCAGCAGCTCAGCGGGAAACAATGAGCAGTTCTTC. Translation gives CASSSAGNNEQFF. The chain couples TRBV7-9 to TRBJ2-1, with 7 bases identical to TRBD2. The CDR3 covers 13 residues. CDR1 SEHNR and CDR2 FQNEAQ come from the germline V gene (reference sequence). Trimming took 4 bases from V and 5 from J; bases not matched to a gene: 2.